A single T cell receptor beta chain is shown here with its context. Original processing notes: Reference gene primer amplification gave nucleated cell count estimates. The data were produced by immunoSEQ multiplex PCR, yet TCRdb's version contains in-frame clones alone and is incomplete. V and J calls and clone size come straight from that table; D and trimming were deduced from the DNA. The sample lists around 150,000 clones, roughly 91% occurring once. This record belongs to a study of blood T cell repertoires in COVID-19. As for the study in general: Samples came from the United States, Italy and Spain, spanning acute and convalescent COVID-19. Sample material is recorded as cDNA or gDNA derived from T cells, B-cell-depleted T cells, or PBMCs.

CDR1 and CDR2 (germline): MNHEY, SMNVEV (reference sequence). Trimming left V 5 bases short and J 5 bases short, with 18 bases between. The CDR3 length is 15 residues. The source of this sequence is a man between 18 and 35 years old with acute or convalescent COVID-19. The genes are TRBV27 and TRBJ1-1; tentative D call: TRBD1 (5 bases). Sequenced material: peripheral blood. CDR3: CASSPGGVGWTEAFF. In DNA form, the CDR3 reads TGTGCCAGCAGTCCCGGGGGGGTAGGTTGGACTGAAGCTTTCTTT.